These 17 T cell receptor beta chains came from one sample sequenced in a study of shared clonotypes between healthy human individuals. Assay used: immunoSEQ multiplex PCR; TCRdb lists only in-frame clones, some missing. The top ten clones hold 0.1% to 0.15% of a sample with 2 million or so clones, 90% to 95% of them seen once. The sequenced material came from naive CD4+ T cells sorted from blood. Subset described: CD45RA+ positively selected. These receptors were collected from a man aged 18 to 30 in good health.

V is TRBV11-2 and J is TRBJ2-5; D gene unclear. V was cut by 0 bases and J by 0 bases, with 5 bases left in between. The CDR3 is 14 amino acids. Per the germline V gene, CDR1 is SGHAT and CDR2 is FQNNGV. CDR3 residues: CASSLDGDQETQYF. DNA for the CDR3: TGTGCCAGCAGCTTAGACGGAGACCAAGAGACCCAGTACTTC.

Here the CDR3 reads CASSTFGGTEPYEQYF. CDR3 DNA sequence: TGTGCCAGTAGTACCTTCGGGGGGACCGAGCCCTACGAGCAGTACTTC. The chain carries TRBV19 and TRBJ2-7; 7 bases fit TRBD2. CDR1 is LNHDA and CDR2 is SQIVND in the germline V gene (reference sequence). CDR3 length: 16 amino acids. V shed 4 bases and J 2 bases; nucleotides not matched to a gene: 11.

The gene calls are TRBV18 and TRBJ2-7; TRBD1 agrees at 7 bases. Germline CDR1 and CDR2: KGHSH and LQKENI. V gave up 4 bases and J gave up 3 bases; unmatched junction bases: 3. This CDR3 contains 13 residues. The CDR3 sequence is CASSRDRNYEQYF. The CDR3 DNA reads TGTGCCAGCTCACGGGACAGAAACTACGAGCAGTACTTC.

The gene calls are TRBV11-2 and TRBJ1-2; the D gene is possibly TRBD1 (6 bases). Germline V gene lookup returns CDR1 SGHAT and CDR2 FQNNGV. V lost 3 bases and J 8 bases, leaving 13 bases between the germline ends. The CDR3 extends over 13 amino acids. The DNA for the CDR3 is TGTGCCAGCAGCTTCGGGGGCGCAGGCGGCTACACCTTC. Protein: CASSFGGAGGYTF.

This chain connects TRBV30 to TRBJ1-6, with 8 bases identical to TRBD1. Germline CDR1 and CDR2: GTSNPN and SVGIG (reference sequence). V trimming: 1 base; J trimming: 9 bases; junction bases outside the gene matches: 8. The CDR3 extends over 15 amino acids. The CDR3 nucleotides read TGTGCCTGGAGTGGGGGTGGACAGGGTACTTCACCCCTCCACTTT. It encodes CAWSGGGQGTSPLHF.

As regards this clone: One base away lies a much larger clone, so this may be a sequencing read error. The rearrangement joins TRBV11-2 to TRBJ2-1; D uncertain. CDR1 is SGHAT, CDR2 FQNNGV, per germline. There are 11 residues in the CDR3. V lost 2 bases to trimming and J lost 7 bases, with 3 bases between them. CDR3 residues: CASSLINEQFF. As DNA, the CDR3 is TGTGCCAGCAGCTTAATAAATGAGCAGTTCTTC.

The J gene is TRBJ1-4, the V gene TRBV19; no reliable D call. Trimming took 6 bases from V and 5 from J, leaving 16 bases between them. There are 15 residues in the CDR3. The germline V gene encodes CDR1 LNHDA and CDR2 SQIVND (reference sequence). CDR3 nucleotides: TGTGCCAGTAGACCGACCGGAACTTACAATGAAAAACTGTTTTTT. Its translation is CASRPTGTYNEKLFF.

The CDR3 DNA reads TGTGCCTGGAGTGGACGGTGGGACACTGAAGCTTTCTTT. This codes for CAWSGRWDTEAFF. The chain recombines TRBV30 with TRBJ1-1; D remains unclear. Deletions cut 1 base from V and 3 bases from J, with 9 bases between. The CDR3 extends over 13 amino acids. Germline V gene sequence: CDR1 GTSNPN, CDR2 SVGIG (reference sequence).

V gene TRBV5-1 combines with J gene TRBJ2-5; D uncertain. Per the germline V gene, CDR1 is SGHRS and CDR2 is YFSETQ. The ends were cut back, 4 bases at V and 1 base at J, with 14 bases in the middle. CDR3 length equals 15 residues. DNA of the CDR3: TGCGCCAGCAGCGCCCGTTTAGGACCCCAAGAGACCCAGTACTTC. Translated: CASSARLGPQETQYF.

The chain is built from TRBV5-4 and TRBJ2-2; D unresolved. Germline values: CDR1 SGHNT, CDR2 YYREEE (reference sequence). Trimming shortened V by 4 bases and J by 0 bases, and 10 bases separated the two germline ends. The CDR3 is 15 residues long. CDR3 sequence (DNA): TGTGCCAGCAGCGATGGACGGGCGAACACCGGGGAGCTGTTTTTT. Translating gives CASSDGRANTGELFF.

The V gene is TRBV7-9, the J gene TRBJ2-2, with 7 bases aligning to TRBD2. J was trimmed by 6 bases and V by 1 base; bases with no gene match: 11. In germline, CDR1 is SEHNR, CDR2 FQNEAQ (reference sequence). The CDR3 is 17 amino acids. The chain's CDR3 is CASSLDEGLKRAGELFF. The DNA of the CDR3 is TGTGCCAGCAGCTTAGACGAGGGACTAAAGAGGGCCGGGGAGCTGTTTTTT.

The chain carries TRBV2 and TRBJ1-4; 7 bases line up with TRBD1. This CDR3 has 14 residues. With 6 bases clipped from V and 0 bases from J, the junction kept 1 base outside the gene matches. Germline V CDR1 and CDR2: SNHLY, FYNNEI. Written as DNA, the CDR3 is TGTGCCAGCAGAGGACAGGCAACTAATGAAAAACTGTTTTTT. Protein: CASRGQATNEKLFF. Using reference TRBV2 and TRBJ1-4 for the parts outside the CDR3, the full variable domain is EPEVTQTPSHQVTQMGQEVILRCVPISNHLYFYWYRQILGQKVEFLVSFYNNEISEKSEIFDDQFSVERPDGSNFTLKIRSTKLEDSAMYFCASRGQATNEKLFFGSGTQLSVL.

This sequence joins TRBV25-1 and TRBJ1-4; a possible D gene is TRBD1 (5 bases). The V gene's germline CDR1 is MGHDK and CDR2 SYGVNS. This CDR3 comprises 14 residues. With 2 bases removed from V and 3 bases from J, the gap between germline ends came to 7 bases. The CDR3 reads CASSEAGPNEKLFF. The CDR3 nucleotides read TGTGCCAGCAGTGAAGCGGGGCCTAATGAAAAACTGTTTTTT. Supplemented by reference TRBV25-1 and TRBJ1-4, the full variable domain reads EADIYQTPRYLVIGTGKKITLECSQTMGHDKMYWYQQDPGMELHLIHYSYGVNSTEKGDLSSESTVSRIRTEHFPLTLESARPSHTSQYLCASSEAGPNEKLFFGSGTQLSVL.

With regard to this clone: This sample also contains other DNA sequences that code for the same CDR3. V usage is TRBV6-1 and J usage is TRBJ1-5; D call uncertain. Germline loops: CDR1 MNHNS, CDR2 SASEGT. V was trimmed by 3 bases and J by 6 bases, leaving 3 bases between them. CDR3 length equals 11 residues. CDR3 DNA: TGTGCCAGCAGTGAGAGTCAGCCCCAGCATTTT. Protein product: CASSESQPQHF.

The chain links TRBV7-6 to TRBJ2-5, with TRBD1 matching over 10 bases. CDR1 SGHVS and CDR2 FNYEAQ come from the germline V gene. After removal of 4 bases from V and 3 bases from J, the junction contained 5 bases not matched to a gene. The CDR3 extends over 15 amino acids. CDR3 sequence reads: CASSSRQGAEETQYF. For the CDR3, the DNA is TGTGCCAGCAGCTCCCGACAGGGGGCTGAAGAGACCCAGTACTTC. Filled out from reference TRBV7-6 and TRBJ2-5, the complete variable domain reads GAGVSQSPRYKVTKRGQDVALRCDPISGHVSLYWYRQALGQGPEFLTYFNYEAQQDKSGLPNDRFSAERPEGSISTLTIQRTEQRDSAMYRCASSSRQGAEETQYFGPGTRLLVL.

J is TRBJ2-7 and V is TRBV6-5; the D call may be TRBD1 or TRBD2 (6 bases each). Trimming took 5 bases from V and 6 from J, leaving 20 bases between them. The CDR3 sequence is 15 residues long. Germline V gene lookup returns CDR1 MNHEY and CDR2 SVGAGI. CDR3 residues: CASSRAPTGATEQYF. The CDR3 DNA reads as TGTGCCAGCAGTCGCGCCCCGACGGGGGCGACCGAGCAGTACTTC.

The chain employs TRBV10-3 and TRBJ2-2; 9 positions match TRBD1. The CDR3 has 16 amino acids. CDR1 ENHRY and CDR2 SYGVKD come from the germline V gene. Unmatched junction bases numbered 10, after V lost 4 bases and J lost 7 bases. DNA for the CDR3: TGTGCCATCAGTGCCGTTACAGGGGGCGCGGGCGGGGAGCTGTTTTTT. Translated, it gives CAISAVTGGAGGELFF.